This entry concerns a single T cell receptor beta chain. There are 16 residues in the CDR3. The junction had 8 bases not matched to a gene; V was cut back by 2 bases and J by 4 bases. Germline lookup yields CDR1 SGDLS and CDR2 YYNGEE. The data were produced by immunoSEQ multiplex PCR, yet TCRdb's version contains in-frame clones alone and is incomplete. The sample lists 20,000 to 25,000 clones; 75% to 80% were seen once. This sample is drawn from a study of somatic mutations in cytotoxic T cells in rheumatoid arthritis. This clonotype was obtained from an adult with rheumatoid arthritis. The chain joins TRBV9 to TRBJ2-3; 9 bases align to TRBD2. The source material was CD8+ T cells sorted from blood. The CDR3 DNA sequence: TGTGCCAGCAGCGTCGGGGCGGGAGGGGGCCCAGATACGCAGTATTTT. Amino acids: CASSVGAGGGPDTQYF.